The T cell receptor (beta chain) under discussion was sequenced for a study of T-cell reconstitution after alpha-beta-depleted transplantation in children. Unique molecular identifiers were used to barcode this TCRbeta library. In TCRdb, the PCR reads were re-called with MiXCR into one record per CDR3 protein. The profile covers about 600,000 distinct CDR3 sequences, with roughly a tenth appearing a single time and less than 5% taken by the ten largest. Germline loops: CDR1 GTSNPN, CDR2 SVGIG (reference sequence). V lost 0 bases to trimming and J lost 15 bases; unmatched junction nucleotides: 2. The CDR3 length is 11 residues.

The chain combines TRBV30 with TRBJ2-1; 10 nucleotides line up with TRBD2. Sequencing was performed on PBMCs from the stem cell graft donor, taken from the stem cell graft. This receptor was taken from a human donor who donated a stem cell graft to a child with acute myeloid leukemia. CDR3 coding DNA: TGTGCCTGGAGTGTACTAGCGGGGTCGTTCTTC. The encoded protein is CAWSVLAGSFF.